Following are 28 T cell receptor beta chains from one sample sequenced in a study of blood T cells in healthy people across ages. The authors ran a second PCR of 7 to 11 cycles using a sample-barcoded 5' primer and a J-beta primer mix. TCRdb reprocessed the 5' RACE reads via MiXCR and lists one record per CDR3 protein. The table has 1.6 million or so distinct CDR3 sequences, roughly 32% seen once. Specimen: blood. The receptors derive from a woman younger than 45 in good health.

The chain has TRBV29-1 and TRBJ1-1; TRBD1 aligns across 7 bases. The J segment lost 5 bases and the V segment lost 2 bases, leaving 8 bases of the junction unmatched. The CDR3 is 14 residues long. Germline V lookup: CDR1 SQVTM, CDR2 ANQGSEA. The chain's CDR3 is CSVELRGGSTEAFF. The CDR3 DNA reads as TGCAGCGTTGAACTTAGAGGGGGCAGTACTGAAGCTTTCTTT.

CDR3 sequence: CASTYWTGNTEAFF. The DNA of the CDR3 is TGTGCCAGCACATACTGGACGGGAAACACTGAAGCTTTCTTT. The chain is built from TRBV28 and TRBJ1-1; no definite D call. V was trimmed by 7 bases and J by 2 bases, leaving 14 bases between them. Germline lookup yields CDR1 MDHEN and CDR2 SYDVKM. The CDR3 consists of 14 residues.

This clonotype was recorded once. The genes are TRBV28 and TRBJ1-2; D is undetermined. V dropped 5 bases and J dropped 4 bases, with 14 bases sitting between them. CDR1 and CDR2 (germline): MDHEN, SYDVKM. The CDR3 consists of 14 residues. This chain's CDR3 is CASSRYSAFYGYTF. The CDR3 DNA reads TGTGCCAGCAGTCGATACAGCGCTTTCTATGGCTACACCTTC.

V and J are TRBV3-1 and TRBJ2-1; tentatively, D is TRBD1 (5 bases). Trimming pared 1 base from V and 7 bases from J, leaving 17 bases between. The germline V gene has CDR1 LGHDT and CDR2 YNNKEL (reference sequence). The CDR3 runs 16 residues. The CDR3 loop reads CASSQAGPSVGNEQFF. As DNA, the CDR3 is TGTGCCAGCAGCCAAGCAGGGCCATCTGTTGGGAATGAGCAGTTCTTC.

In DNA form, the CDR3 reads TGTGCCAGCAGCGCCCGGACTAGCGAAGAGACCCAGTACTTC. This gives the protein CASSARTSEETQYF. The chain combines TRBV13 with TRBJ2-5; 9 nucleotides align to TRBD2. Trimming removed 5 bases from V and 3 bases from J; junction bases left unmatched: 4. Germline CDR1 PRHDT, CDR2 FYEKMQ (reference sequence). The CDR3 runs 14 residues.

CDR3 nucleotide sequence: TGCAGCACCGGGACTAATCATTATAATTCACCCCTCCACTTT. Encoded protein: CSTGTNHYNSPLHF. The chain has TRBV20-1 and TRBJ1-6; tentative D call: TRBD1 (5 bases). Germline V CDR1 and CDR2: DFQATT, SNEGSKA (reference sequence). The CDR3 loop spans 14 amino acids.

The chain links TRBV27 to TRBJ1-4, with a possible D match to TRBD1 (6 bases). The V end was cut by 8 bases, the J end by 7 bases, with 17 bases between. The CDR3 sequence is 14 residues long. CDR1 MNHEY and CDR2 SMNVEV come from the germline V gene (reference sequence). The CDR3 coding sequence is TGTGCCAGCGGTTACGGGACAAGGGGTGAAAAACTGTTTTTT. Translated, it gives CASGYGTRGEKLFF.

The chain carries TRBV3-1 and TRBJ1-2; TRBD1 is a possible D gene (6 bases). V was pared by 3 bases and J by 7 bases, with 18 bases between. CDR3 size: 15 residues. Germline loops: CDR1 LGHDT, CDR2 YNNKEL (reference sequence). CDR3 bases: TGTGCCAGCAGCCACGACCCTCGGGACACCGTTGGCTACACCTTC. It yields the protein CASSHDPRDTVGYTF.

Only a few counts were recorded for this clonotype. The chain combines TRBV6-1 with TRBJ2-7; no reliable D call. Trimming removed 7 bases from V and 0 bases from J, with 13 bases in between. The CDR3 is made up of 14 amino acids. From germline, CDR1 is MNHNS and CDR2 SASEGT. DNA of the CDR3: TGTGCCAGCAACCTACGGACCGCCTCCTACGAGCAGTACTTC. This sequence encodes CASNLRTASYEQYF.

The chain carries TRBV20-1 and TRBJ2-1, with D perhaps matching TRBD1 or TRBD2 (5 bases each). CDR3 length: 13 amino acids. V lost 0 bases and J 8 bases, leaving 11 bases between the germline ends. Looked up from germline, CDR1 is DFQATT and CDR2 is SNEGSKA (reference sequence). The CDR3 coding sequence is TGCAGTGCTAGAGAAGGGACCAGGGATGAGCAGTTCTTC. It translates to CSAREGTRDEQFF.

The chain has TRBV7-2 and TRBJ2-7; perhaps TRBD1 as D (6 bases). V lost 5 bases and J 3 bases, leaving 17 bases between the germline ends. The CDR3 has 15 residues. Germline CDR1 reads SGHTA; CDR2 reads FQGNSA. DNA of the CDR3: TGTGCCAGCAGCATCCCCGGGACACCCCTCTACGAGCAGTACTTC. This sequence encodes CASSIPGTPLYEQYF.

This clonotype came up a few times. The rearrangement links TRBV7-3 to TRBJ2-3, with TRBD2 identical over 9 bases. Trimming cost V 2 bases and J 5 bases; bases outside gene matches: 17. The length of the CDR3 is 19 residues. CDR1 and CDR2 (germline): SGHTA, FQGTGA. The CDR3 DNA sequence: TGTGCCAGCAGCTTATGGGGGCAAGTCGCGGGAGGGCCCGGAGATACGCAGTATTTT. It specifies CASSLWGQVAGGPGDTQYF.

This clonotype was seen a few times. The chain combines TRBV6-6 with TRBJ2-7; no definite D call. The CDR3 is made up of 16 amino acids. Trimming shortened V by 6 bases and J by 0 bases, and 18 bases separated the two germline ends. CDR1 is MNHNY and CDR2 is SVGAGI in the germline V gene (reference sequence). CDR3 bases: TGTGCCAGCAGCCCGCAAAGGACCTCTTTCTCCTACGAGCAGTACTTC. It is translated as CASSPQRTSFSYEQYF.

V is TRBV5-1 and J is TRBJ2-3; the match to TRBD2 covers 7 bases. V dropped 4 bases and J dropped 10; count of bases not matched to a gene: 9. This CDR3 comprises 13 residues. Germline lookup yields CDR1 SGHRS and CDR2 YFSETQ. The DNA of the CDR3 is TGCGCCAGCAGCCCAAGCGGGACTTGGGCGCAGTATTTT. Residues: CASSPSGTWAQYF.

V usage is TRBV10-3 and J usage is TRBJ2-3; 7 nucleotides match TRBD2. Germline V lookup: CDR1 ENHRY, CDR2 SYGVKD. V was clipped by 2 bases and J by 5 bases; unmatched bases: 16. The CDR3 has 18 residues. In nucleotides, the CDR3 is TGTGCCATCAGTGAGATCGACGTGGGGGAGGGCCGGGGAGATACGCAGTATTTT. Translating gives CAISEIDVGEGRGDTQYF.

There are many counts of this clonotype. The gene calls are TRBV10-3 and TRBJ2-6; unclear D gene. Trimming removed 4 bases from V and 4 bases from J, with 11 bases in between. The CDR3 has 15 residues. CDR1 ENHRY and CDR2 SYGVKD come from the germline V gene. CDR3 coding DNA: TGTGCCATCAGTGCGGATCCCGCGGGGGCCAACGTCCTGACTTTC. This sequence encodes CAISADPAGANVLTF.

CDR3 sequence reads: CASTVTSGTYTDTQYF. CDR3 DNA: TGTGCCAGCACTGTGACTAGCGGGACCTACACAGATACGCAGTATTTT. The V and J genes are TRBV6-1 and TRBJ2-3, with TRBD2 matching over 11 bases. The CDR3 runs to 16 residues. V trimming: 7 bases; J trimming: 2 bases; junction bases outside the gene matches: 8. The germline gives CDR1 MNHNS, CDR2 SASEGT.

About this clonotype: Germline is not matched at one junction end, which may reflect a read error. The chain couples TRBV7-3 to TRBJ2-1; TRBD2 matches 8 bases. The CDR3 loop spans 15 amino acids. Germline CDR1 and CDR2: SGHTA and FQGTGA. CDR3 nucleotide sequence: TGTGCCGGCAGCTTACTCCGGGGGGGGAGAAATGAGCAGTTCTTC. Translation gives CAGSLLRGGRNEQFF.

The chain employs TRBV3-1 and TRBJ2-5, with a possible D match to TRBD1 (6 bases). The CDR3 sequence is 15 residues long. The V gene lost 1 base and the J gene lost 4 bases, with 13 bases spanning the gap. Germline V lookup: CDR1 LGHDT, CDR2 YNNKEL (reference sequence). CDR3 region: CASSQAYRELETQYF. The CDR3 region has the DNA TGTGCCAGCAGCCAAGCTTACAGGGAGTTAGAGACCCAGTACTTC.

This chain joins TRBV27 and TRBJ2-7; 7 positions match TRBD2. The J segment lost 7 bases and the V segment lost 5 bases, leaving 17 bases of the junction unmatched. The CDR3 sequence is 16 residues long. From germline, CDR1 is MNHEY and CDR2 SMNVEV (reference sequence). This chain's CDR3 is CASSLTAGWHIYEQYF. The DNA of the CDR3 is TGTGCCAGCAGTCTCACAGCGGGATGGCATATTTATGAGCAGTACTTC.

Remarks on this clonotype: The junction departs from germline at one end; a sequencing error may be responsible. The chain couples TRBV4-1 to TRBJ1-1, with 7 bases identical to TRBD1. Germline assignment: CDR1 MGHRA and CDR2 YSYEKL. The CDR3 totals 13 residues. CDR3 coding DNA: TGCGCCAGCAACCAAGATGGGACAGACGAAGCTTTCTTT. The encoded protein is CASNQDGTDEAFF.

This clonotype was recorded a few times. The chain recombines TRBV20-1 with TRBJ1-1, with TRBD1 matching over 8 bases. Germline V gene sequence: CDR1 DFQATT, CDR2 SNEGSKA (reference sequence). There are 15 residues in the CDR3. V gave up 0 bases and J gave up 8 bases; unmatched junction bases: 11. The CDR3: CSARDFSGGVGEAFF. Written as DNA, the CDR3 is TGCAGTGCTAGAGACTTCTCAGGGGGCGTTGGGGAAGCTTTCTTT.

V is TRBV20-1 and J is TRBJ2-2, with 8 bases identical to TRBD2. This CDR3 has 17 amino acids. The germline V gene encodes CDR1 DFQATT and CDR2 SNEGSKA (reference sequence). V trimming: 6 bases; J trimming: 4 bases; junction bases outside the gene matches: 16. The CDR3 protein is CSASLRGDHFGTGELFF. CDR3 DNA sequence: TGCAGTGCCAGTCTGCGGGGGGACCATTTCGGCACCGGGGAGCTGTTTTTT.

The chain carries TRBV27 and TRBJ1-5; D is possibly TRBD1 (5 bases). CDR1 and CDR2 from the germline V gene are MNHEY and SMNVEV (reference sequence). The CDR3 has 13 amino acids. Trimming cost V 5 bases and J 7 bases, with 12 bases left between them. The CDR3 DNA sequence: TGTGCCAGCAGTGGGGCCGCGGGCCAGCCCCAGCATTTT. Encoded protein: CASSGAAGQPQHF.

This clonotype came up many times. This chain links TRBV29-1 with TRBJ2-1; weak D call: TRBD2 (5 bases). V lost 7 bases, J lost 9 bases, and 16 bases lay in between. CDR1 and CDR2 from the germline V gene are SQVTM and ANQGSEA. The CDR3 length is 12 residues. The CDR3 DNA reads TGCAGCGCCGGAGGTCTGGCCACTGAGCAGTTCTTC. This gives the protein CSAGGLATEQFF.

The chain employs TRBV4-1 and TRBJ2-2, with D uncertain. The germline V gene has CDR1 MGHRA and CDR2 YSYEKL. The CDR3 is made up of 14 amino acids. The V gene lost 3 bases and the J gene lost 5 bases, with 10 bases spanning the gap. CDR3 in DNA: TGCGCCAGCAGCCACCTAAAAGGTACCGGGGAGCTGTTTTTT. Translation gives CASSHLKGTGELFF.

This sequence joins TRBV6-5 and TRBJ2-1; D possibly corresponds to TRBD1 (5 bases). Trimming cost V 4 bases and J 5 bases, with 15 bases left between them. The CDR3 has 15 amino acids. Germline assignment: CDR1 MNHEY and CDR2 SVGAGI. The CDR3 coding sequence is TGTGCCAGCAGTTCCCAGGGCGTCCTAAACAATGAGCAGTTCTTC. Protein: CASSSQGVLNNEQFF.

Concerning this clonotype: No conserved phenylalanine or tryptophan ends this CDR3, so it is likely a read error. This rearrangement joins TRBV9 to TRBJ1-2; D possibly corresponds to TRBD1 (5 bases). Trimming left V 0 bases short and J 4 bases short, with 10 bases between. The CDR3 length is 14 residues. CDR1 is SGDLS and CDR2 is YYNGEE in the germline V gene. In DNA, the CDR3 is TGTGCCAGCAGCGTAGGGGGGGGTCTCTATGGCTACACCTGC. It yields the protein CASSVGGGLYGYTC.